The 29 T cell receptor beta chains in this list originate from one sample, sequenced in a study of T cells in localized non-small cell lung cancer. Libraries were prepared by immunoSEQ multiplex PCR; TCRdb keeps only in-frame clonotypes and omits some of them. The table has about 33,000 clones, 70% to 90% seen once; the top ten hold roughly 4.2%. The material sequenced was peripheral blood, taken before any cancer treatment. The receptors shown here come from a male donor older than 55 with stage III lung adenocarcinoma.

V and J are TRBV30 and TRBJ1-2; maybe TRBD1 (5 bases). The germline V and J ends were trimmed by 0 bases and 8 bases, with 16 bases remaining between them. Germline V CDR1 and CDR2: GTSNPN, SVGIG (reference sequence). This CDR3 spans 14 amino acids. The CDR3 nucleotides are TGTGCCTGGAGTGTAGATTGGGGGGGTGTAGGCTACACCTTC. Protein: CAWSVDWGGVGYTF.

V and J are TRBV5-4 and TRBJ1-6; possible D gene TRBD1, 5 bases. Germline CDR1 is SGHNT and CDR2 is YYREEE (reference sequence). The CDR3 length is 15 residues. V was cut by 0 bases and J by 7 bases, with 11 bases left in between. The DNA of the CDR3 is TGTGCCAGCAGCTTGGAAACAGGTTTGAATTCACCCCTCCACTTT. Translation gives CASSLETGLNSPLHF.

The chain links TRBV18 to TRBJ1-1; weak D call: TRBD1 (6 bases). The CDR3 is made up of 15 amino acids. Trimming cost V 2 bases and J 3 bases, with 13 bases left between them. Germline-derived CDR1 and CDR2 are KGHSH and LQKENI. The chain's CDR3 is CASSPFGGGYTEAFF. The CDR3 region has the DNA TGTGCCAGCTCACCATTTGGAGGGGGGTACACTGAAGCTTTCTTT.

The V call is TRBV27, the J call TRBJ2-7; 7 bases line up with TRBD2. CDR1 and CDR2 (germline): MNHEY, SMNVEV (reference sequence). CDR3 length: 14 amino acids. V gave up 3 bases and J gave up 2 bases; unmatched junction bases: 4. In nucleotides, the CDR3 is TGTGCCAGCAGTTTTCGGGCGGGAGCCTACGAGCAGTACTTC. As protein: CASSFRAGAYEQYF.

J is TRBJ1-5 and V is TRBV7-6; maybe TRBD1 (5 bases). Trimming took 4 bases from V and 1 from J, leaving 14 bases between them. Germline assignment: CDR1 SGHVS and CDR2 FNYEAQ. The CDR3 consists of 16 residues. The DNA for the CDR3 is TGTGCCAGCAGCTCCGATTCAGGGAGGAGCAATCAGCCCCAGCATTTT. Protein: CASSSDSGRSNQPQHF.

The chain recombines TRBV27 with TRBJ1-1; D might be TRBD1 (5 bases). The CDR3 is 15 residues long. Germline CDR1 reads MNHEY; CDR2 reads SMNVEV (reference sequence). Trimming left V 6 bases short and J 5 bases short, with 19 bases between. CDR3 protein: CASSQGTGGGTEAFF. CDR3 bases: TGTGCCAGCAGCCAAGGGACCGGCGGGGGTACTGAAGCTTTCTTT.

The gene calls are TRBV23-1 and TRBJ1-1; D ambiguous. TRBV23-1 is recorded as an ORF, its role being uncertain. The CDR3 extends over 16 amino acids. The V gene lost 0 bases and the J gene lost 2 bases, with 13 bases spanning the gap. The CDR3 nucleotides read TGCGCCAGCAGTCAATCGCTTAGAGGGAGAAACACTGAAGCTTTCTTT. Its protein product is CASSQSLRGRNTEAFF.

V is TRBV15 and J is TRBJ2-6; D gene uncertain. The CDR3 covers 18 residues. Per germline, CDR1 LNHNV and CDR2 YYDKDF (reference sequence). V lost 5 bases to trimming and J lost 0 bases, with 17 bases between them. CDR3 sequence reads: CATSGNSDGFSGANVLTF. CDR3 bases: TGTGCCACCAGCGGTAACTCGGACGGATTCTCTGGGGCCAACGTCCTGACTTTC.

In its sample, this clone was seen a few times. The rearrangement links TRBV7-9 to TRBJ1-2, with TRBD1 matching over 9 bases. The germline V gene encodes CDR1 SEHNR and CDR2 FQNEAQ (reference sequence). Trimming removed 5 bases from V and 3 bases from J; junction bases left unmatched: 7. This CDR3 region has 15 residues. The CDR3 nucleotides are TGTGCCAGCAGCCGGGGACAGGGCACCGACTATGGCTACACCTTC. It specifies CASSRGQGTDYGYTF.

Worth noting for this clone: The identical CDR3 is also encoded by other nucleotide sequences in the sample. J is TRBJ2-7 and V is TRBV5-4; D is undetermined. The CDR3 has 12 amino acids. With 0 bases removed from V and 2 bases from J, the gap between germline ends came to 3 bases. Per the germline V gene, CDR1 is SGHNT and CDR2 is YYREEE (reference sequence). CDR3 sequence (DNA): TGTGCCAGCAGCTTGGGGACCTACGAGCAGTACTTC. Protein product: CASSLGTYEQYF.

The rearrangement links TRBV4-2 to TRBJ1-4; D call uncertain. Trimming shortened V by 5 bases and J by 7 bases, and 20 bases separated the two germline ends. The CDR3 is 16 residues long. Looked up from germline, CDR1 is LGHNA and CDR2 is YNFKEQ. This CDR3 is CASSFPGLREGEKLFF. The CDR3 coding sequence is TGTGCCAGCAGCTTTCCCGGACTTCGGGAGGGTGAAAAACTGTTTTTT.

The chain uses TRBV7-9 and TRBJ1-1; a weak D match, TRBD1 (5 bases). V shed 1 base and J shed 3 bases, with 9 bases lying between them. Germline V gene lookup returns CDR1 SEHNR and CDR2 FQNEAQ (reference sequence). This CDR3 region has 14 residues. CDR3 in amino acids: CASSLVLGDTEAFF. The DNA for the CDR3 is TGTGCCAGCAGCTTAGTTCTGGGGGACACTGAAGCTTTCTTT.

The J gene is TRBJ2-1, the V gene TRBV5-1; 7 nucleotides line up with TRBD2. J gave up 0 bases and V 5 bases, and 5 bases lay outside the gene matches. CDR3 length: 15 amino acids. Per the germline V gene, CDR1 is SGHRS and CDR2 is YFSETQ. The CDR3 sequence: CASRASGSSYNEQFF. CDR3 DNA sequence: TGCGCCAGCAGGGCTAGCGGAAGCTCCTACAATGAGCAGTTCTTC.

V usage is TRBV10-2 and J usage is TRBJ1-1; weak D call: TRBD1 (6 bases). Trimming stripped 4 bases from V and 5 bases from J, with 14 bases between. CDR3 size: 14 residues. Germline CDR1 WSHSY, CDR2 SAAADI. This chain's CDR3 is CASSVAGEGTEAFF. The CDR3 region has the DNA TGCGCCAGCAGTGTGGCAGGGGAGGGGACTGAAGCTTTCTTT.

The chain uses TRBV6-1 and TRBJ1-3, with unresolved D. Germline lookup yields CDR1 MNHNS and CDR2 SASEGT. V lost 6 bases and J lost 3, with 9 bases in between. There are 13 residues in the CDR3. The CDR3 bases are TGTGCCAGCAGACAAACCGGTGGAAACACCATATATTTT. Its translation is CASRQTGGNTIYF.

This clone has just one count. J is TRBJ1-3 and V is TRBV6-6, with D uncertain. V gave up 0 bases and J gave up 4 bases, with 4 bases separating them. The CDR3 has 13 residues. Germline V gives CDR1 MNHNY, CDR2 SVGAGI (reference sequence). The DNA of the CDR3 is TGTGCCAGCAGTTACTCGAGCGGAAACACCATATATTTT. Translation: CASSYSSGNTIYF.

This clone has a handful of counts. V and J are TRBV5-4 and TRBJ1-6; tentative D call: TRBD1 (5 bases). Germline CDR1 and CDR2: SGHNT and YYREEE (reference sequence). V gave up 2 bases and J gave up 6 bases, with 12 bases separating them. CDR3 length equals 15 residues. DNA for the CDR3: TGTGCCAGCAGCTTACCTGGGGGTAGTAATTCACCCCTCCACTTT. Translating gives CASSLPGGSNSPLHF. Supplemented by reference TRBV5-4 and TRBJ1-6, the full variable domain reads ETGVTQSPTHLIKTRGQQVTLRCSSQSGHNTVSWYQQALGQGPQFIFQYYREEENGRGNFPPRFSGLQFPNYSSELNVNALELDDSALYLCASSLPGGSNSPLHFGNGTRLTVT.

The CDR3 coding sequence is TGTGCCAGCAGGTTGGACAGCCACCCCTACAATGAGCAGTTCTTC. Protein product: CASRLDSHPYNEQFF. V and J are TRBV6-1 and TRBJ2-1, with a possible D match to TRBD1 (6 bases). This CDR3 has 15 residues. The germline CDR1 and CDR2 sequences are MNHNS and SASEGT. Trimming took 6 bases from V and 2 from J, leaving 14 bases between them.

This clone has just a few counts. The chain links TRBV6-5 to TRBJ1-5, with D possibly TRBD1 on 5 matching bases. The CDR3 loop spans 15 amino acids. Between the trimmed V and J ends, which lost 4 bases and 3 bases, there was a span of 13 bases. The germline gives CDR1 MNHEY, CDR2 SVGAGI. CDR3 nucleotides: TGTGCCAGCAGTTCCACGACAGCAAACAATCAGCCCCAGCATTTT. Protein product: CASSSTTANNQPQHF.

The chain couples TRBV19 to TRBJ1-2, with D uncertain. Deletions cut 3 bases from V and 7 bases from J, with 15 bases between. Germline V CDR1 and CDR2: LNHDA, SQIVND (reference sequence). The CDR3 length is 14 residues. CDR3 DNA sequence: TGTGCCAGTAGTATGTGGTCTGTGATCCCTGGCTACACCTTC. This gives the protein CASSMWSVIPGYTF.

The chain employs TRBV27 and TRBJ2-3; D is possibly TRBD2 (6 bases). Germline CDR1 and CDR2: MNHEY and SMNVEV (reference sequence). The CDR3 is made up of 16 amino acids. V dropped 3 bases and J dropped 2 bases, with 15 bases sitting between them. CDR3 bases: TGTGCCAGCAGTTTTAAAGGTAGCGGCTTCACAGATACGCAGTATTTT. It translates to CASSFKGSGFTDTQYF.

The chain carries TRBV7-9 and TRBJ2-7; D is ambiguous. This CDR3 region has 12 residues. V dropped 2 bases and J dropped 7 bases, with 9 bases sitting between them. Germline assignment: CDR1 SEHNR and CDR2 FQNEAQ (reference sequence). CDR3 amino acids: CASSLSGLEQYF. CDR3 DNA: TGTGCCAGCAGCTTATCCGGCTTGGAGCAGTACTTC.

The rearrangement links TRBV29-1 to TRBJ2-7, with D unclear. Between the trimmed V and J ends, which lost 6 bases and 1 base, there was a span of 10 bases. Germline-derived CDR1 and CDR2 are SQVTM and ANQGSEA. The CDR3 covers 12 residues. CDR3 protein: CSVLTVSYEQYF. CDR3 nucleotide sequence: TGCAGCGTCCTCACAGTTTCCTACGAGCAGTACTTC.

The J gene is TRBJ2-1, the V gene TRBV5-4; 9 bases line up with TRBD2. The V and J ends lost 4 bases and 0 bases, in that order; junction bases with no gene match: 14. The germline V gene encodes CDR1 SGHNT and CDR2 YYREEE (reference sequence). The CDR3 is 19 amino acids. As DNA, the CDR3 is TGTGCCAGCAGCCTACCGGGACTAGCTAGTAGGAGCTCCTACAATGAGCAGTTCTTC. It is translated as CASSLPGLASRSSYNEQFF.

This clone was seen once. The V and J genes are TRBV7-2 and TRBJ2-7, with D perhaps assigned TRBD1 or TRBD2 (5 bases each). Germline assignment: CDR1 SGHTA and CDR2 FQGNSA. The V end was cut by 4 bases, the J end by 5 bases, with 18 bases between. The CDR3 totals 15 residues. The CDR3 DNA sequence: TGTGCCAGCAGCTCCCCCGGGACGACCGCTCACGAGCAGTACTTC. Encoded protein: CASSSPGTTAHEQYF.

The rearrangement joins TRBV10-3 to TRBJ1-2; TRBD1 matches at 7 bases. The CDR3 sequence is 13 residues long. Germline loops: CDR1 ENHRY, CDR2 SYGVKD. The J segment lost 5 bases and the V segment lost 6 bases, leaving 6 bases of the junction unmatched. The CDR3 DNA follows: TGTGCCATCAGGGGGACAGATCTTTATGGCTACACCTTC. It encodes CAIRGTDLYGYTF.

This rearrangement joins TRBV11-1 to TRBJ2-1, with D tentatively TRBD1 or TRBD2 (5 bases each). Trimming took 8 bases from V and 7 from J, leaving 21 bases between them. Germline V gives CDR1 SGHAT, CDR2 FQDESV (reference sequence). CDR3 size: 15 residues. The CDR3 sequence: CASVSRGVFWNEQFF. DNA for the CDR3: TGTGCCAGCGTCAGTCGGGGCGTGTTTTGGAATGAGCAGTTCTTC.

J is TRBJ2-5 and V is TRBV6-5; a weak D match, TRBD2 (6 bases). The germline CDR1 and CDR2 sequences are MNHEY and SVGAGI. This CDR3 comprises 14 residues. Trimming removed 4 bases at V and 1 base at J, with 10 bases between. This chain's CDR3 is CASSSSVFQETQYF. The CDR3 coding sequence is TGTGCCAGCAGTTCTAGCGTCTTCCAAGAGACCCAGTACTTC.

This clone was counted a single time. The chain recombines TRBV18 with TRBJ1-4; D is unclear. V was shortened by 5 bases and J by 5 bases, with 15 bases between the two germline ends. Germline V gives CDR1 KGHSH, CDR2 LQKENI. This CDR3 is 15 amino acids long. The chain's CDR3 is CASSFGRGGNEKLFF. The CDR3 DNA sequence: TGTGCCAGCTCATTCGGCCGCGGCGGCAATGAAAAACTGTTTTTT.